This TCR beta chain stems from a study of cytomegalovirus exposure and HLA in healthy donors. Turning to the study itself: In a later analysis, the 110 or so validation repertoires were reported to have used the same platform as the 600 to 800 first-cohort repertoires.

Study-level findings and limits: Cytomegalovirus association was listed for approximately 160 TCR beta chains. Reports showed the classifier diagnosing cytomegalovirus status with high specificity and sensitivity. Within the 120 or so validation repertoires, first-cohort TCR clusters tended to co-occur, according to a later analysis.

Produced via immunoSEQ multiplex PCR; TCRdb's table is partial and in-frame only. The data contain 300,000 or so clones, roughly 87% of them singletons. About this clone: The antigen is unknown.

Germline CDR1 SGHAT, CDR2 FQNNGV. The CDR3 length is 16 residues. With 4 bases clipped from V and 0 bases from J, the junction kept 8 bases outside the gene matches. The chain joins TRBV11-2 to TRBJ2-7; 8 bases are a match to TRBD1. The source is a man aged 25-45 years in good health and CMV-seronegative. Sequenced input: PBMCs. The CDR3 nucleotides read TGTGCCAGCAGCTCCTCAGGGGGCCGAAGCTCCTACGAGCAGTACTTC. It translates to CASSSSGGRSSYEQYF.